These T cell receptor beta chains were read from a single sample in a study of blood T cell repertoires in COVID-19. The table came from immunoSEQ multiplex PCR; TCRdb's copy has only in-frame clones and leaves some out. The table records fewer than 650,000 clones, about 89% of them present only once. Material: peripheral blood. The source is a woman between 50 and 59 years old with COVID-19, enrolled during active disease. CDR3s include the opening cysteine and the closing phenylalanine or tryptophan. Each record gives: V gene, CDR3 protein.

TRBV14	CASSQEVLPGNQPQHF
TRBV7-9	CASTKEEGSPLHF
TRBV30	CAWRDRDNSPLHF
TRBV5-4	CASRNRGAETTDTQYF
TRBV20-1	CSARGALEAFF
TRBV28	CASTLGGTGYVRGGYTF
TRBV12-3/TRBV12-4	CASSSGRGLGYTF
TRBV18	CASSPFAGGRNYGYTF
TRBV29-1	CSASRGALDEQYF
TRBV28	CAIHRGGVYGYTF
TRBV30	CAWSPRGGEEAFF
TRBV5-4	CASSLSGFNNEQFF
TRBV5-6	CASSGGASRWVLHF
TRBV2	CASSRGFNTEAFF
TRBV4-1	CASSQGGGPETQYF
TRBV30	CAWRGPGSGNTIYF
TRBV5-4	CASSPESSGELFF
TRBV6-6	CASRKGAGTGELFF
TRBV12-3/TRBV12-4	CASSLGGEKLFF
TRBV7-7	CASSLARTSGGETQYF
TRBV13	CASSPSEEETQYF
TRBV28	CASSPGQGGQETQYF
TRBV27	CAIGPGAYEQYF
TRBV19	CASRTGGLLGNTIYF
TRBV2	CASRPGTGVYSNQPQHF
TRBV6-5	CASSLWTGGYQPQHF
TRBV6-1	CASSDLRGRTQETQYF
TRBV7-9	CASSVEVGDRGKNEKLFF
TRBV6-4	CASSGGQGANEQFF
TRBV6-6	CASSPGRGSNYGYTF
TRBV15	CATSGSRTDTQYF
TRBV15	CATSRDVRDRDEKLFF
TRBV5-1	CASSRKGTEGIRTEAFF
TRBV30	CAWSVRGAGEQYF
TRBV19	CASSYAGGGGTEAFF
TRBV5-6	CASSFRTGGRNTEAFF
TRBV5-1	CASSPQGGLGGELFF
TRBV9	CASSLKTSGVQETQYF
TRBV20-1	CSARAGGGYTF